This T cell receptor beta chain is drawn from a study of blood T cell repertoires in COVID-19. Study overall: COVID-19 samples collected from the United States, Italy and Spain covered acute and convalescent phases. Sample material is recorded as cDNA or gDNA derived from T cells, B-cell-depleted T cells, or PBMCs.

As processed by the authors: Amplification from reference gene primers served as the basis for estimated nucleated cell counts. Clones were sequenced by immunoSEQ multiplex PCR, and TCRdb holds only the in-frame ones, with some missing. The DNA was the basis for D and trimming; V, J and clone size are from that table. The sample has 200,000 to 250,000 clones; approximately 84% are singletons. This clone was seen once. V lost 1 base and J 10 bases, leaving 23 bases between the germline ends. CDR3 size: 18 residues. CDR1 and CDR2 from the germline V gene are MNHEY and SMNVEV (reference sequence). This clonotype was obtained from a woman aged 25 to 39 who had recovered from COVID-19. The chain uses TRBV27 and TRBJ1-6, with a possible D match to TRBD1 (6 bases). What was sequenced was peripheral blood. In nucleotides, the CDR3 is TGTGCCAGCAGTTTATTAGGCCCCGTACAGGGTTCGGGCTCACCCCTCCACTTT. It is translated as CASSLLGPVQGSGSPLHF.